This T cell receptor beta chain was captured in a study of shared clonotypes between healthy human individuals. The table came from immunoSEQ multiplex PCR; TCRdb's copy has only in-frame clones and leaves some out. The table lists some 2,400,000 clones, 95% of them singletons, with less than 0.15% in the top ten. V dropped 0 bases and J dropped 4 bases, with 13 bases sitting between them. The CDR3 loop spans 16 amino acids. CDR1 is MGHRA, CDR2 YSYEKL, per germline. Sequenced: naive CD4+ T cells sorted from blood. Subset given: CD45RA+ positively selected. The chain has TRBV4-1 and TRBJ2-1, with D possibly matching TRBD1 (6 bases). The TCR originated in a man between 18 and 29 years old in good health. The CDR3 nucleotides read TGCGCCAGCAGCCAAGAGGTCCAGGGGCATTACAATGAGCAGTTCTTC. Translating gives CASSQEVQGHYNEQFF.